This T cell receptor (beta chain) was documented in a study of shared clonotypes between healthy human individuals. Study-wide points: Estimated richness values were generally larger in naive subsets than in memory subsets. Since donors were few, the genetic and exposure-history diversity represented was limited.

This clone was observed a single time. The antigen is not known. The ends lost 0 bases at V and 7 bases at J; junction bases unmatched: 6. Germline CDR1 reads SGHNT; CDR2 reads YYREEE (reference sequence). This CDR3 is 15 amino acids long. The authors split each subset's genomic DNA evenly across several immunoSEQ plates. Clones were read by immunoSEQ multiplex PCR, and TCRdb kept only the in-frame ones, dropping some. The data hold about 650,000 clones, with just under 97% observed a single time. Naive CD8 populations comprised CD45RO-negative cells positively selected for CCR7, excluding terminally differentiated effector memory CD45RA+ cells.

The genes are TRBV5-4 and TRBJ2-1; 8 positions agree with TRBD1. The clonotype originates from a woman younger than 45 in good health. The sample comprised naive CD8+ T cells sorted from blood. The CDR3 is CASSLVGTGQNEQFF. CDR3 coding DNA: TGTGCCAGCAGCTTGGTCGGGACAGGTCAAAATGAGCAGTTCTTC.